This TCR beta chain came from a study of shared clonotypes between healthy human individuals. For the study at large: A couple of women and a few men aged 18 to 49 made up the donors.

The CDR3 sequence is 15 residues long. Germline CDR1 is KGHSH and CDR2 is LQKENI. V lost 0 bases, J lost 4 bases, and 11 bases lay in between. This table comes from immunoSEQ multiplex PCR, and its TCRdb copy is limited to in-frame clones, with some not included. The table lists 740,000 or so clones, roughly 72% of them singletons. The chain joins TRBV18 to TRBJ2-3, with D perhaps matching TRBD2 (5 bases). Sequenced input: memory CD4+ T cells sorted from blood. Documented subset: CD45RA-negative fraction. The sequence was obtained from a woman in her twenties or thirties in good health. This CDR3 is CASSPPDVRADTQYF. The CDR3 region has the DNA TGTGCCAGCTCACCACCTGATGTGAGGGCAGATACGCAGTATTTT.